This TCR beta chain derives from a study of OX40 agonist ivuxolimab in advanced cancers. Study summary: Hepatocellular carcinoma, melanoma, renal cell or head and neck cancer occurred in dose-escalation patients.

Generated by immunoSEQ multiplex PCR, the TCRdb table keeps only in-frame clones and is missing some. The top ten clones hold about 3.9% of a sample with tens of thousands of clones, about 90% of them seen once. Systemic immunosuppression or a history of autoimmune disease excluded patients. The V gene end was trimmed by 4 bases and the J gene end by 5 bases; junction bases not matched to a gene: 7. Per the germline V gene, CDR1 is SGHRS and CDR2 is YFSETQ. There are 16 residues in the CDR3. Material: CD4+ or CD8+ T cells sorted from blood, obtained in a trial of the OX40 agonist ivuxolimab. The sequence derives from an adult with an advanced solid tumor such as melanoma, head and neck, liver or kidney cancer. The chain combines TRBV5-1 with TRBJ2-3, with 13 bases that match TRBD2. The CDR3 sequence is CASSLGTSGVGDTQYF. CDR3 nucleotides: TGCGCCAGCAGCCTGGGGACTAGCGGGGTGGGAGATACGCAGTATTTT. Full variable domain (outside the CDR3, taken from reference TRBV5-1 and TRBJ2-3): KAGVTQTPRYLIKTRGQQVTLSCSPISGHRSVSWYQQTPGQGLQFLFEYFSETQRNKGNFPGRFSGRQFSNSRSEMNVSTLELGDSALYLCASSLGTSGVGDTQYFGPGTRLTVL.